The 31 T cell receptor beta chains listed next were all sequenced from one sample in a study of persistence of HIV-infected CD4 T cells. Nonspecific anti-CD3/anti-CD28 bead stimulation represents the broad CD4+ T cell repertoire. Sorting selected CD4+ T cells upregulating both CD40 ligand and CD69. The libraries were made with immunoSEQ version 4 in survey mode. Clones were sequenced by immunoSEQ multiplex PCR, and TCRdb holds only the in-frame ones, with some missing. The data show around 40,000 clones, about 88% seen once. These receptors' targets are unknown. The sample in question was CD4+ T cells sorted from PBMCs after roughly 18-hour stimulation, obtained from a patient who received antiretroviral therapy. These receptors came from an adult woman with HIV who was CMV-seropositive.

This chain connects TRBV5-3 to TRBJ2-5, with D tentatively TRBD2 (5 bases). TRBV5-3 is reported as an ORF; its role is uncertain. The CDR3 runs 13 residues. V was trimmed by 6 bases and J by 2 bases, leaving 11 bases between them. The CDR3, as DNA: TGTGCCAGAAAAAACGGGGAACAAGAGACCCAGTACTTC. It encodes CARKNGEQETQYF.

V gene TRBV19 combines with J gene TRBJ2-2; TRBD2 aligns across 10 bases. There are 16 residues in the CDR3. V gave up 8 bases and J gave up 6 bases; unmatched junction bases: 12. Germline V gene sequence: CDR1 LNHDA, CDR2 SQIVND (reference sequence). CDR3 residues: CASRTSGPPVAGELFF. The CDR3 nucleotides read TGTGCCAGTCGGACTAGCGGACCACCCGTGGCCGGGGAGCTGTTTTTT.

The CDR3 reads CASSLAGRNNYGYTF. In nucleotides, the CDR3 is TGTGCCAGCAGCTTGGCGGGACGTAATAACTATGGCTACACCTTC. V and J are TRBV5-4 and TRBJ1-2, with D tentatively TRBD1 (5 bases). This CDR3 has 15 residues. The germline V gene encodes CDR1 SGHNT and CDR2 YYREEE (reference sequence). Trimming left V 0 bases short and J 1 base short, with 10 bases between.

This CDR3 is CASSSTRYNEQFF. Here the CDR3 DNA reads TGTGCCAGCAGTTCGACACGCTACAATGAGCAGTTCTTC. V gene TRBV27 combines with J gene TRBJ2-1; D unresolved. The CDR3 has 13 residues. Trimming removed 4 bases from V and 3 bases from J, with 7 bases in between. CDR1 is MNHEY, CDR2 SMNVEV, per germline (reference sequence).

V gene TRBV5-1 combines with J gene TRBJ1-1, with D uncertain. The CDR3 spans 14 residues. Germline lookup yields CDR1 SGHRS and CDR2 YFSETQ. The V gene lost 4 bases and the J gene lost 1 base, with 11 bases spanning the gap. CDR3 amino acids: CASSLLQQNTEAFF. CDR3 in DNA: TGCGCCAGCAGCCTTTTACAGCAGAACACTGAAGCTTTCTTT.

The V call is TRBV10-3, the J call TRBJ2-1, with 9 bases matching TRBD2. In germline, CDR1 is ENHRY, CDR2 SYGVKD. CDR3 length: 16 residues. The V and J ends lost 4 bases and 4 bases, in that order; junction bases with no gene match: 8. CDR3 DNA: TGTGCCATCAGTGGGGTTTCTAGCGGGGTATACAATGAGCAGTTCTTC. This sequence encodes CAISGVSSGVYNEQFF.

The V gene is TRBV10-3, the J gene TRBJ1-1, with D perhaps matching TRBD1 (6 bases). CDR3 size: 16 residues. Trimming cost V 0 bases and J 5 bases, with 16 bases left between them. Germline assignment: CDR1 ENHRY and CDR2 SYGVKD. The CDR3 bases are TGTGCCATCAGTGAGTCGAGCGGGGGGCTTAGAACTGAAGCTTTCTTT. Translating gives CAISESSGGLRTEAFF.

The chain links TRBV5-4 to TRBJ1-2, with D unclear. The CDR3 totals 12 residues. Germline CDR1 SGHNT, CDR2 YYREEE (reference sequence). Trimming removed 3 bases from V and 7 bases from J, with 10 bases in between. The CDR3 bases are TGTGCCAGCAGCTCCGAGCGGGGTGGCTACACCTTC. It yields the protein CASSSERGGYTF. Filled out from reference TRBV5-4 and TRBJ1-2, the complete variable domain reads ETGVTQSPTHLIKTRGQQVTLRCSSQSGHNTVSWYQQALGQGPQFIFQYYREEENGRGNFPPRFSGLQFPNYSSELNVNALELDDSALYLCASSSERGGYTFGSGTRLTVV.

The chain joins TRBV5-4 to TRBJ1-2; no firm D call. Germline CDR1 SGHNT, CDR2 YYREEE (reference sequence). Trimming cost V 1 base and J 0 bases, with 10 bases left between them. The CDR3 extends over 15 amino acids. The CDR3: CASSLSTTSNYGYTF. DNA of the CDR3: TGTGCCAGCAGCTTGAGTACGACTTCTAACTATGGCTACACCTTC.

V is TRBV6-6 and J is TRBJ2-4; 11 bases are shared with TRBD1. V dropped 5 bases and J dropped 1; count of bases not matched to a gene: 4. Germline CDR1 is MNHNY and CDR2 is SVGAGI (reference sequence). This CDR3 has 16 amino acids. CDR3: CASSLGTGGAKNIQYF. As DNA, the CDR3 is TGTGCCAGCAGTCTTGGGACAGGGGGGGCCAAAAACATTCAGTACTTC.

Only one count was recorded for this clone. The chain links TRBV9 to TRBJ1-1; D may be TRBD1 (6 bases). The CDR3 has 15 amino acids. The germline V gene has CDR1 SGDLS and CDR2 YYNGEE. V was trimmed by 2 bases and J by 1 base, leaving 12 bases between them. CDR3 sequence: CASSVTGFSNTEAFF. DNA of the CDR3: TGTGCCAGCAGCGTCACAGGGTTCTCGAACACTGAAGCTTTCTTT.

The chain uses TRBV19 and TRBJ1-2; no reliable D call. The germline CDR1 and CDR2 sequences are LNHDA and SQIVND (reference sequence). With 5 bases removed from V and 4 bases from J, the gap between germline ends came to 11 bases. This CDR3 has 13 amino acids. The CDR3 region is CASSVQASYGYTF. For the CDR3, the DNA is TGTGCCAGTAGTGTGCAGGCCTCCTATGGCTACACCTTC.

V usage is TRBV5-4 and J usage is TRBJ2-2; 9 bases align to TRBD2. V trimming: 1 base; J trimming: 1 base; junction bases outside the gene matches: 8. Germline V gives CDR1 SGHNT, CDR2 YYREEE (reference sequence). The CDR3 loop spans 18 amino acids. The CDR3 sequence: CASSLQGSGGQNTGELFF. Written as DNA, the CDR3 is TGTGCCAGCAGCTTGCAGGGTAGCGGGGGACAGAACACCGGGGAGCTGTTTTTT.

There are a few counts of this clone. V and J are TRBV4-1 and TRBJ2-7, with D perhaps matching TRBD1 (6 bases). V gave up 2 bases and J gave up 3 bases, with 8 bases separating them. Germline assignment: CDR1 MGHRA and CDR2 YSYEKL. The CDR3 is made up of 13 amino acids. The CDR3 DNA sequence: TGCGCCAGCAGCCAAACAGGGATCTACGAGCAGTACGTC. Translated: CASSQTGIYEQYV.

The chain carries TRBV20-1 and TRBJ2-5, with 7 bases aligning to TRBD1. The trim removed 6 bases at V and 3 bases at J, leaving 1 base unmatched. The germline V gene encodes CDR1 DFQATT and CDR2 SNEGSKA (reference sequence). This CDR3 spans 11 amino acids. The CDR3, as DNA: TGCAGTGCGGGACAGAAAGAGACCCAGTACTTC. Encoded protein: CSAGQKETQYF.

The chain recombines TRBV7-3 with TRBJ1-2; D is perhaps TRBD1 (5 bases). CDR3 length: 14 residues. Germline V lookup: CDR1 SGHTA, CDR2 FQGTGA. Between the trimmed V and J ends, which lost 4 bases and 5 bases, there was a span of 14 bases. Here the CDR3 reads CASSSDSAAYGYTF. The CDR3 DNA sequence: TGTGCCAGCAGCTCCGACAGCGCAGCTTATGGCTACACCTTC.

The gene calls are TRBV18 and TRBJ2-5, with 10 nucleotides matching TRBD1. The CDR3 is made up of 17 amino acids. Germline V CDR1 and CDR2: KGHSH, LQKENI. Unmatched junction bases numbered 8, after V lost 3 bases and J lost 1 base. CDR3: CASSPLPGQGIQETQYF. The CDR3 nucleotides are TGTGCCAGCTCACCTCTCCCGGGACAGGGGATCCAAGAGACCCAGTACTTC.

V is TRBV6-5 and J is TRBJ2-1; 9 positions agree with TRBD1. CDR3 size: 13 residues. V lost 7 bases and J lost 6; bases outside the gene matches: 4. Germline lookup yields CDR1 MNHEY and CDR2 SVGAGI. CDR3 region: CASTGTGLNEQFF. The CDR3 nucleotides read TGTGCCAGCACCGGGACAGGGCTCAATGAGCAGTTCTTC.

This sequence joins TRBV3-1 (or the pseudogene TRBV3-2) and TRBJ2-2; tentative D call: TRBD1 (6 bases). In germline, CDR1 is LGHDT, CDR2 YNNKEL (reference sequence). Between the trimmed V and J ends, which lost 5 bases and 3 bases, there was a span of 16 bases. The CDR3 consists of 16 residues. DNA for the CDR3: TGTGCCAGCAGCAACACCGGGACATCCCACACCGGGGAGCTGTTTTTT. Its translation: CASSNTGTSHTGELFF.

The chain recombines TRBV19 with TRBJ2-3; 8 nucleotides match TRBD1. V lost 4 bases and J lost 4; bases outside the gene matches: 4. The CDR3 sequence is 14 residues long. Germline V gives CDR1 LNHDA, CDR2 SQIVND (reference sequence). This chain's CDR3 is CASSTTGAADTQYF. The CDR3 DNA is TGTGCCAGTAGTACGACAGGGGCGGCAGATACGCAGTATTTT.

The chain links TRBV29-1 to TRBJ1-1, with a tentative D call TRBD1 (5 bases). The ends were cut back, 1 base at V and 0 bases at J, with 6 bases in the middle. The CDR3 is 13 residues long. Germline CDR1 and CDR2: SQVTM and ANQGSEA. The CDR3 DNA reads as TGCAGCGTTGAAGGGACATTGAACACTGAAGCTTTCTTT. Its protein product is CSVEGTLNTEAFF. The full variable domain, with the rest looked up from reference TRBV29-1 and TRBJ1-1, is SAVISQKPSRDICQRGTSLTIQCQVDSQVTMMFWYRQQPGQSLTLIATANQGSEATYESGFVIDKFPISRPNLTFSTLTVSNMSPEDSSIYLCSVEGTLNTEAFFGQGTRLTVV.

The chain uses TRBV9 and TRBJ1-2; tentatively, D is TRBD1 (5 bases). CDR3 length: 16 residues. V lost 3 bases and J 0 bases, leaving 15 bases between the germline ends. Germline CDR1 and CDR2: SGDLS and YYNGEE. CDR3 residues: CASSAQTGSANYGYTF. CDR3 DNA sequence: TGTGCCAGCAGCGCACAAACAGGTTCCGCTAACTATGGCTACACCTTC.

This clone has a handful of counts. The chain couples TRBV10-2 to TRBJ1-5; 7 nucleotides align to TRBD1. There are 13 residues in the CDR3. CDR1 WSHSY and CDR2 SAAADI come from the germline V gene. V dropped 2 bases and J dropped 5; count of bases not matched to a gene: 0. The CDR3 DNA follows: TGCGCCAGCAGTGAGCAGGGGGATCAGCCCCAGCATTTT. Translated: CASSEQGDQPQHF.

This clone is a singleton in its sample. V and J are TRBV30 and TRBJ1-2; 9 bases fit TRBD1. The V and J ends lost 1 base and 8 bases, in that order; junction bases with no gene match: 5. The CDR3 is 13 amino acids. Germline V gene sequence: CDR1 GTSNPN, CDR2 SVGIG (reference sequence). The chain's CDR3 is CAWSGGQGRGYTF. As DNA, the CDR3 is TGTGCCTGGAGTGGGGGACAGGGCCGCGGCTACACCTTC. The variable domain in full, completed from reference TRBV30 and TRBJ1-2, reads SQTIHQWPATLVQPVGSPLSLECTVEGTSNPNLYWYRQAAGRGLQLLFYSVGIGQISSEVPQNLSASRPQDRQFILSSKKLLLSDSGFYLCAWSGGQGRGYTFGSGTRLTVV.

The chain employs TRBV7-2 and TRBJ2-1, with 7 bases identical to TRBD2. V was clipped by 1 base and J by 4 bases; unmatched bases: 7. CDR3 length: 16 amino acids. Per germline, CDR1 SGHTA and CDR2 FQGNSA. As DNA, the CDR3 is TGTGCCAGCAGCTTAGAGGGCCAGCGGGATTACAATGAGCAGTTCTTC. This translates into CASSLEGQRDYNEQFF.

The genes are TRBV6-4 and TRBJ1-5; possible D gene TRBD1, 6 bases. CDR3 length: 14 amino acids. V dropped 2 bases and J dropped 6 bases, with 11 bases sitting between them. The germline CDR1 and CDR2 sequences are MRHNA and SNTAGT. The CDR3: CASSDGGLVQPQHF. The CDR3 DNA follows: TGTGCCAGCAGTGACGGGGGCCTTGTTCAGCCCCAGCATTTT.

This clone has only one observation. The rearrangement joins TRBV5-1 to TRBJ1-3; TRBD1 aligns across 8 bases. The CDR3 spans 16 residues. Germline lookup yields CDR1 SGHRS and CDR2 YFSETQ. The V and J ends lost 0 bases and 3 bases, in that order; junction bases with no gene match: 5. CDR3 residues: CASSLEATGGGNTIYF. The CDR3 DNA is TGCGCCAGCAGCTTGGAAGCCACAGGGGGTGGAAACACCATATATTTT.

This chain links TRBV10-3 with TRBJ1-3; D is ambiguous. CDR3 length: 13 amino acids. CDR1 and CDR2 (germline): ENHRY, SYGVKD. V lost 8 bases, J lost 0 bases, and 8 bases lay in between. The CDR3 sequence: CAIGSNSGNTIYF. In nucleotides, the CDR3 is TGTGCCATCGGGTCGAACTCTGGAAACACCATATATTTT.

The chain recombines TRBV19 with TRBJ1-1; D unclear. CDR1 LNHDA and CDR2 SQIVND come from the germline V gene (reference sequence). CDR3 size: 14 residues. The V gene lost 10 bases and the J gene lost 2 bases, with 17 bases spanning the gap. The CDR3 protein is CATRAPGYNTEAFF. Here the CDR3 DNA reads TGTGCCACACGCGCTCCGGGATATAACACTGAAGCTTTCTTT.

Turning to this clone: The sample holds other DNA sequences that translate to the same CDR3. V is TRBV5-4 and J is TRBJ2-5; D not certain. Germline CDR1 and CDR2: SGHNT and YYREEE (reference sequence). Trimming pared 0 bases from V and 4 bases from J, leaving 4 bases between. This CDR3 comprises 12 residues. CDR3 nucleotides: TGTGCCAGCAGCTTGGTAGGAGAGACCCAGTACTTC. As protein: CASSLVGETQYF.

The rearrangement joins TRBV9 to TRBJ2-1; D might be TRBD2 (6 bases). Trimming shortened V by 8 bases and J by 2 bases, and 14 bases separated the two germline ends. Germline CDR1 SGDLS, CDR2 YYNGEE. CDR3 length: 14 amino acids. The CDR3 nucleotides are TGTGCCAGATTAGCGGAGAACCCCTACAATGAGCAGTTCTTC. Encoded protein: CARLAENPYNEQFF. Supplemented by reference TRBV9 and TRBJ2-1, the full variable domain reads DSGVTQTPKHLITATGQRVTLRCSPRSGDLSVYWYQQSLDQGLQFLIQYYNGEERAKGNILERFSAQQFPDLHSELNLSSLELGDSALYFCARLAENPYNEQFFGPGTRLTVL.